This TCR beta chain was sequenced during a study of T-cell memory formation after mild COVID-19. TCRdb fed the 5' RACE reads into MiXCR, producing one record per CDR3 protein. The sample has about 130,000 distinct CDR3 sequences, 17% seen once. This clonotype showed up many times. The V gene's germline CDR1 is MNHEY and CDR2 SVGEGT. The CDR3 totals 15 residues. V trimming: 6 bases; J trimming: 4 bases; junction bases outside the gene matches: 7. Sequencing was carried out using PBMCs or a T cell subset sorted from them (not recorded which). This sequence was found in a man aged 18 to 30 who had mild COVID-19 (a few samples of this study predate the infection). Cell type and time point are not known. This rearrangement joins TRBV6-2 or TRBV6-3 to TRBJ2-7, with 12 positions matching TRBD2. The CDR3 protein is CASSELAGGVYEQYF. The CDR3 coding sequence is TGTGCCAGCAGCGAACTAGCGGGGGGTGTATACGAGCAGTACTTC.